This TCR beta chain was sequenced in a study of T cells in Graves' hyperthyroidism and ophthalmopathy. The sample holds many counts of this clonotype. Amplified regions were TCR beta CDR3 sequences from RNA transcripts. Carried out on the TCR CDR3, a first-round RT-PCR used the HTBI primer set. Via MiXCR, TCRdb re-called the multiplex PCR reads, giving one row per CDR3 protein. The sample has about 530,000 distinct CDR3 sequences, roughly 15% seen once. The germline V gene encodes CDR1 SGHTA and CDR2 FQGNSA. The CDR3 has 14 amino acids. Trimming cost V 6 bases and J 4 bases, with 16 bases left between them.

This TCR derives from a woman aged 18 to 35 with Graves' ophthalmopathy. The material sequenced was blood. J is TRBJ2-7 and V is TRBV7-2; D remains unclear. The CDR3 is CASSLEPFGYEQYF. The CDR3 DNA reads TGTGCCAGCAGTCTCGAACCCTTTGGTTACGAGCAGTACTTC. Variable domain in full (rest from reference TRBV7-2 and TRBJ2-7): GAGVSQSPSNKVTEKGKDVELRCDPISGHTALYWYRQSLGQGLEFLIYFQGNSAPDKSGLPSDRFSAERTGGSVSTLTIQRTQQEDSAVYLCASSLEPFGYEQYFGPGTRLTVT.